This TCR beta chain was retrieved from a study of technical replicates of blood from several donors. Method: immunoSEQ multiplex PCR; TCRdb's copy keeps in-frame clones and lacks some. The sample lists around 100,000 clones, approximately 95% occurring once. With 8 bases clipped from V and 1 base from J, the junction kept 11 bases outside the gene matches. Looked up from germline, CDR1 is KGHSH and CDR2 is LQKENI. CDR3 length equals 17 residues. The sample consisted of T cells isolated from PBMCs. The TCR sequence derives from a human donor in good health. This chain links TRBV18 with TRBJ1-2, with 12 bases that match TRBD1. CDR3 in amino acids: CASTDRDRGRGNYGYTF. CDR3 DNA: TGTGCCAGCACTGACCGGGACAGGGGGCGAGGTAACTATGGCTACACCTTC.